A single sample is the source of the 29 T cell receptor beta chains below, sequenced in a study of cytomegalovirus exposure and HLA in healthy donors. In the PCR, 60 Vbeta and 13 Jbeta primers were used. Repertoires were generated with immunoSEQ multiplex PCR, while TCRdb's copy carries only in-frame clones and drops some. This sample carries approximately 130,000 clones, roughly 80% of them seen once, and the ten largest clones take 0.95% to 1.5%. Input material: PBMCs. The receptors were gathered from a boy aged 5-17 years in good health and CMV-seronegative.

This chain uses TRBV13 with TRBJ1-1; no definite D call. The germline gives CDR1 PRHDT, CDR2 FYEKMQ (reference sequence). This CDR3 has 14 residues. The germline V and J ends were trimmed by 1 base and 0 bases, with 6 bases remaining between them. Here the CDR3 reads CASSLAGMNTEAFF. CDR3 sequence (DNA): TGTGCCAGCAGCTTAGCGGGGATGAACACTGAAGCTTTCTTT.

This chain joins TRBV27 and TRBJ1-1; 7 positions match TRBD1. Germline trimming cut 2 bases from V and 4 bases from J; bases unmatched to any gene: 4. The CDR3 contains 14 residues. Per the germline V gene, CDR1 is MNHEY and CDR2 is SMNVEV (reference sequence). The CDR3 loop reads CASSLGGGGTEAFF. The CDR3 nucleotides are TGTGCCAGCAGTTTAGGAGGGGGCGGCACTGAAGCTTTCTTT.

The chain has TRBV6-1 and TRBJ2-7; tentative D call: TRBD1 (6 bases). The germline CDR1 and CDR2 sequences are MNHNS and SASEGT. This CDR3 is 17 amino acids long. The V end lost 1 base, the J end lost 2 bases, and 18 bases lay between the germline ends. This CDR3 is CASSEGRRGLFPYEQYF. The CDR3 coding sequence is TGTGCCAGCAGTGAAGGGCGCAGGGGCCTATTCCCCTACGAGCAGTACTTC.

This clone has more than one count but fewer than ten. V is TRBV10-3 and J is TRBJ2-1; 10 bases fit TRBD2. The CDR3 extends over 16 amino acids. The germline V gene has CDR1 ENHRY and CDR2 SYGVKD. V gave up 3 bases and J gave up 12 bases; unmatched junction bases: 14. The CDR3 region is CAISDPTSGETYGQFF. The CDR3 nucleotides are TGTGCCATCAGTGACCCCACTAGCGGGGAGACTTATGGGCAGTTCTTC.

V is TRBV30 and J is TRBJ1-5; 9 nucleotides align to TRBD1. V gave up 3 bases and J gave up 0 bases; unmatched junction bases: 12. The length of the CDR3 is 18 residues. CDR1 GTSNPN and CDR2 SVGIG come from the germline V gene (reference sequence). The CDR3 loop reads CAWRPGQGSFYSNQPQHF. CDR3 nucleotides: TGTGCCTGGAGGCCGGGACAGGGATCTTTTTATAGCAATCAGCCCCAGCATTTT.

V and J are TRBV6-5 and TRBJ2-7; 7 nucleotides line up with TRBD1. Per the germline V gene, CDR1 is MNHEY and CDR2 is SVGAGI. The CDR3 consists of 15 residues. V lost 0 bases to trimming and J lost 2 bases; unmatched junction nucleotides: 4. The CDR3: CASSYSGQAAYEQYF. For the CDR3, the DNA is TGTGCCAGCAGTTACTCAGGACAGGCCGCCTACGAGCAGTACTTC.

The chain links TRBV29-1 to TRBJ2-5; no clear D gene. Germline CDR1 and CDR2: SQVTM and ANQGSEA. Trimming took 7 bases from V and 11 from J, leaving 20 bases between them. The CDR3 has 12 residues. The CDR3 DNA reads TGCAGCGCCGTCGGGTCAGCCCACGGGCAGTACTTC. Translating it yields CSAVGSAHGQYF.

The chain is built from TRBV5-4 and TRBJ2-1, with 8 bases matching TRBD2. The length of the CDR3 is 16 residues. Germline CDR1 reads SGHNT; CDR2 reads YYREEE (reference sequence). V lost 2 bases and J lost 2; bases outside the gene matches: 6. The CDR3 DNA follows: TGTGCCAGCAGCTTCACCGGGACTAGAGCCTACAATGAGCAGTTCTTC. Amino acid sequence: CASSFTGTRAYNEQFF.

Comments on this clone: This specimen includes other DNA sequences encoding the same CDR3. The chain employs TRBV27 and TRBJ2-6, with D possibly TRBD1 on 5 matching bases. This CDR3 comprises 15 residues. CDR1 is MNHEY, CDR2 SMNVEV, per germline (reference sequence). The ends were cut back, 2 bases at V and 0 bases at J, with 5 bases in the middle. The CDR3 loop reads CASSLDSSGANVLTF. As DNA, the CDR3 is TGTGCCAGCAGTTTAGACAGCTCTGGGGCCAACGTCCTGACTTTC.

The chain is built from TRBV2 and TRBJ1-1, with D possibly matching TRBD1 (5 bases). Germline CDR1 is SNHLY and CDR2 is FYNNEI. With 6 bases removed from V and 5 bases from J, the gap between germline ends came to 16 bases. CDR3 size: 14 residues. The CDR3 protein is CASRESAQGTEAFF. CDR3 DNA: TGTGCCAGCAGAGAGTCGGCCCAGGGAACTGAAGCTTTCTTT. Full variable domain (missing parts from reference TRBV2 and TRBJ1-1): EPEVTQTPSHQVTQMGQEVILRCVPISNHLYFYWYRQILGQKVEFLVSFYNNEISEKSEIFDDQFSVERPDGSNFTLKIRSTKLEDSAMYFCASRESAQGTEAFFGQGTRLTVV.

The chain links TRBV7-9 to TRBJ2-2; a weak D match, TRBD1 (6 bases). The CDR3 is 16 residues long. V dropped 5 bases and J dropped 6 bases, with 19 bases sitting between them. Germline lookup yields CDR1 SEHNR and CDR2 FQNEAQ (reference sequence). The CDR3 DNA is TGTGCCAGCAGCCCCCCGGGGCAGGGGATCGCCGGGGAGCTGTTTTTT. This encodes CASSPPGQGIAGELFF.

The CDR3 is CASSDPGRGTAEAFF. In DNA, the CDR3 is TGTGCCAGCAGCGATCCAGGGAGGGGGACGGCTGAAGCTTTCTTT. The chain recombines TRBV7-9 with TRBJ1-1; tentative D call: TRBD1 (6 bases). This CDR3 has 15 residues. V gave up 5 bases and J gave up 6 bases, with 19 bases separating them. Germline lookup yields CDR1 SEHNR and CDR2 FQNEAQ (reference sequence).

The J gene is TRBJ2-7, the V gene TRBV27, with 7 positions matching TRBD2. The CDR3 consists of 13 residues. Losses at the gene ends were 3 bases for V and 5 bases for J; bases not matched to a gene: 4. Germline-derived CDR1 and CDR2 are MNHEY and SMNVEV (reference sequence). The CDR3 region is CASSFSGRDEQYF. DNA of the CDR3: TGTGCCAGCAGTTTCTCAGGGAGGGACGAGCAGTACTTC.

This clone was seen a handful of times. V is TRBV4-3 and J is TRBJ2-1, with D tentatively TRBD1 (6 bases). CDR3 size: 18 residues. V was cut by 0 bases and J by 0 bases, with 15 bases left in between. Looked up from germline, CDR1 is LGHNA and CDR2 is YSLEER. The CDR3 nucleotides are TGCGCCAGCAGCCAAGATGTCACAGGGCTGAGCTCCTACAATGAGCAGTTCTTC. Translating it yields CASSQDVTGLSSYNEQFF.

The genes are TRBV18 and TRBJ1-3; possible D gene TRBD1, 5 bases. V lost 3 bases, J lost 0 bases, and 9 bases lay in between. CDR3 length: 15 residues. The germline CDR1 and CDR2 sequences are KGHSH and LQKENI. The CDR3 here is CASSPGQVSGNTIYF. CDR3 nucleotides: TGTGCCAGCTCACCTGGACAAGTCTCTGGAAACACCATATATTTT. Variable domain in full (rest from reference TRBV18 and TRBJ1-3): NAGVMQNPRHLVRRRGQEARLRCSPMKGHSHVYWYRQLPEEGLKFMVYLQKENIIDESGMPKERFSAEFPKEGPSILRIQQVVRGDSAAYFCASSPGQVSGNTIYFGEGSWLTVV.

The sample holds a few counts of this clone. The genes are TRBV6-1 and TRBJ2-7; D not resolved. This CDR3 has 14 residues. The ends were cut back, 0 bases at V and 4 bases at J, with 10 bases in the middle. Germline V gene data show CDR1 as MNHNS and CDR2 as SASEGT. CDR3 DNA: TGTGCCAGCAGTGAAGCTCACAGTCTGTACGAGCAGTACTTC. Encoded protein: CASSEAHSLYEQYF.

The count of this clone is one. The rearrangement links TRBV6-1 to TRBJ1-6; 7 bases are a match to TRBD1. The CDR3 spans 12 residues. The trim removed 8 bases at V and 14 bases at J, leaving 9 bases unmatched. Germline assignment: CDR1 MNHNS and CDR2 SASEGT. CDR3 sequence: CASRELGQTLHF. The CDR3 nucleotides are TGTGCCAGCCGAGAGCTGGGACAGACCCTCCACTTT.

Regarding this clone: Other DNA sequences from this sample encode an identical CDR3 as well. CDR3 sequence: CAWTSGGNTDTQYF. The CDR3, as DNA: TGTGCCTGGACCAGCGGGGGAAACACAGATACGCAGTATTTT. The chain recombines TRBV30 with TRBJ2-3, with 8 bases matching TRBD2. The CDR3 sequence is 14 residues long. Germline loops: CDR1 GTSNPN, CDR2 SVGIG (reference sequence). Germline trimming cut 4 bases from V and 2 bases from J; bases unmatched to any gene: 5.

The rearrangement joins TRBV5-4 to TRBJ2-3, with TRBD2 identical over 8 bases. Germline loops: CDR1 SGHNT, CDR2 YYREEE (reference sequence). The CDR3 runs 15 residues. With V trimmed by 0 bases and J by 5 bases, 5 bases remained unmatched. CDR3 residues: CASSLDGGRLDTQYF. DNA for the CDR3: TGTGCCAGCAGCTTGGATGGCGGGAGGTTAGATACGCAGTATTTT.

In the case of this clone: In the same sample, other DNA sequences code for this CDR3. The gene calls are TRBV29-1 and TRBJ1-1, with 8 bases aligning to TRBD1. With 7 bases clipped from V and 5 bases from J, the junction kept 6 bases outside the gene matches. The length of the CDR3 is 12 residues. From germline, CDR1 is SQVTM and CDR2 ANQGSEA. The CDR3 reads CSAPRQGTEAFF. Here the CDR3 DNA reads TGCAGCGCTCCCAGACAGGGGACTGAAGCTTTCTTT.

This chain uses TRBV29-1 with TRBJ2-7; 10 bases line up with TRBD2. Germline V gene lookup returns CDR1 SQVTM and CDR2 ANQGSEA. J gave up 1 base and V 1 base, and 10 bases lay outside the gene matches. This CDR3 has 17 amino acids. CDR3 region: CSVEVPLLAGLSYEQYF. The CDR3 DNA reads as TGCAGCGTTGAAGTCCCTTTACTAGCGGGACTTTCCTACGAGCAGTACTTC.

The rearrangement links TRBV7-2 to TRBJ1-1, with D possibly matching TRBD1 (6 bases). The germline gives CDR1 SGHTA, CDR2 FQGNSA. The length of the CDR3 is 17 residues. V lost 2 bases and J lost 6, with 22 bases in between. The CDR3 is CASSLRGALRLDAEAFF. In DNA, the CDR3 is TGTGCCAGCAGCTTACGGGGGGCCCTCAGACTCGACGCTGAAGCTTTCTTT.

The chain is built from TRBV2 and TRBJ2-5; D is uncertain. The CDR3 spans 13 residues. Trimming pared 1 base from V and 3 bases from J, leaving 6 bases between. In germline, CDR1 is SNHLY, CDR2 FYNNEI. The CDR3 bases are TGTGCCAGCAGTGAAGGGGCAGAAGAGACCCAGTACTTC. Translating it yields CASSEGAEETQYF.

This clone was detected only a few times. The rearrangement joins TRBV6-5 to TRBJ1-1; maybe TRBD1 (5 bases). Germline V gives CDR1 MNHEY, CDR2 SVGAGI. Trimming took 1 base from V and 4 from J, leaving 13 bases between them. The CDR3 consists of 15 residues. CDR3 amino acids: CASSYLPGLSTEAFF. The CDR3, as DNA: TGTGCCAGCAGTTACTTGCCAGGGCTGAGCACTGAAGCTTTCTTT.

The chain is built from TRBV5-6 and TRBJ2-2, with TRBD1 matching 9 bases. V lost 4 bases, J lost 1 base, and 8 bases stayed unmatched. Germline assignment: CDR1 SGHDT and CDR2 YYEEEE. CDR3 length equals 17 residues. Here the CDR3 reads CASSQGPGQGNTGELFF. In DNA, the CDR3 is TGTGCCAGCAGCCAAGGACCGGGACAGGGGAACACCGGGGAGCTGTTTTTT.

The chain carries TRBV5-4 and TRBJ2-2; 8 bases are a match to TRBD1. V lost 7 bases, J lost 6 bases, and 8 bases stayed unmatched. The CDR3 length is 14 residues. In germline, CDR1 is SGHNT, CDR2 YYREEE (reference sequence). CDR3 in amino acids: CASFTGGGAGELFF. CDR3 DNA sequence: TGTGCCAGCTTTACAGGGGGTGGGGCCGGGGAGCTGTTTTTT.

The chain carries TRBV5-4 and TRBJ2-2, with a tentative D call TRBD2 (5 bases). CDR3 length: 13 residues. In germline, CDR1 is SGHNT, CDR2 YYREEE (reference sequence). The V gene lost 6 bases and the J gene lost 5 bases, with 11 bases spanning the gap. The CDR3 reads CASIKTGTGELFF. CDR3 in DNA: TGTGCCAGCATCAAGACGGGAACCGGGGAGCTGTTTTTT.

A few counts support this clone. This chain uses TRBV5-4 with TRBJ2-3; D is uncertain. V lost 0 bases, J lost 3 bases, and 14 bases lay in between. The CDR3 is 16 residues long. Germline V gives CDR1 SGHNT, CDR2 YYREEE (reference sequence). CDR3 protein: CASSLGVGGNTDTQYF. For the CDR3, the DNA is TGTGCCAGCAGCTTGGGGGTAGGCGGTAATACAGATACGCAGTATTTT.

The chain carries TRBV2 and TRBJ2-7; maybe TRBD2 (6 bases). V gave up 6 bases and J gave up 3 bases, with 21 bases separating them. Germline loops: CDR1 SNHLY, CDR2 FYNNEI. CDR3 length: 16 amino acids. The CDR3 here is CASSPFPSVTYYEQYF. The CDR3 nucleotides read TGTGCCAGCAGCCCCTTCCCTAGCGTAACATACTACGAGCAGTACTTC.